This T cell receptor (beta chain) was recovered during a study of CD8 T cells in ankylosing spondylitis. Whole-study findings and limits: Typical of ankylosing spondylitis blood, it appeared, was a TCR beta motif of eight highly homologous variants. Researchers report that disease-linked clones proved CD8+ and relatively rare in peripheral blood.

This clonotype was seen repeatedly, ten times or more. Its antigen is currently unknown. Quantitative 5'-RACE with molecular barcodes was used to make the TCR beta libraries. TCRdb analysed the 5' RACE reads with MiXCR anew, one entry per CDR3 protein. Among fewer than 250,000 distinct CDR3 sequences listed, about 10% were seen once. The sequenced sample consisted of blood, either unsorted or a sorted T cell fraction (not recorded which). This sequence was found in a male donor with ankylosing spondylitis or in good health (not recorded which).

DNA of the CDR3: TGCAGCACTAACAATGAGCAGTTCTTC. Protein sequence: CSTNNEQFF. The chain recombines TRBV29-1 with TRBJ2-1, with D unclear. CDR1 and CDR2 from the germline V gene are SQVTM and ANQGSEA. Trimming took off 8 bases at V and 5 bases at J, with 4 bases between the two ends. CDR3 length equals 9 residues.